This TCR beta chain is drawn from a study of cytomegalovirus exposure and HLA in healthy donors. The study, taken as a whole, reports: Among donors in an Asian-associated ancestry cluster, a later analysis reportedly found fewer N-insertions than the approximately 700-donor mean.

The germline V gene encodes CDR1 SGHRS and CDR2 YFSETQ. The CDR3 spans 14 residues. V lost 1 base, J lost 0 bases, and 7 bases lay in between. For this clone: Antigen unknown.

PCR primers comprised 60 Vbeta and 13 Jbeta primers. Repertoires were generated with immunoSEQ multiplex PCR, while TCRdb's copy carries only in-frame clones and drops some. The sample contains around 150,000 clones, 80% of which appear only once. V and J are TRBV5-1 and TRBJ2-5; possibly TRBD1 for D (6 bases). Sequenced sample: PBMCs. The TCR sequence derives from a male donor in good health and CMV-seropositive. The CDR3 loop is CASSLTGNQETQYF. The CDR3 region has the DNA TGCGCCAGCAGCTTGACAGGGAACCAAGAGACCCAGTACTTC.